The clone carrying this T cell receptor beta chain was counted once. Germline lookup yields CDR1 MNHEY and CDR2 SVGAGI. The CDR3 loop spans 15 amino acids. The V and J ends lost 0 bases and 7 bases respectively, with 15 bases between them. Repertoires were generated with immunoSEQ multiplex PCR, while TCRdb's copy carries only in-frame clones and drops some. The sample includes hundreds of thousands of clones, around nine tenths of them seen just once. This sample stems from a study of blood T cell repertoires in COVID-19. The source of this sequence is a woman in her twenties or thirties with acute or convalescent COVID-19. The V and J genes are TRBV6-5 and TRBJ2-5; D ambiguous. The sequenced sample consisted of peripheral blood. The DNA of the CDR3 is TGTGCCAGCAGTTACTCTCGTCGTTCAACGGGGACCCAGTACTTC. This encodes CASSYSRRSTGTQYF.